This T cell receptor (beta chain) stems from a study of long-term antiretroviral therapy in people with HIV. Overall study results and limits: On ART adherence, viral resistance or therapy changes, no data were available. Blood draws took place between about 2003 and 2017 and possibly involved older ART regimens.

All donors provided no fewer than one pre-ART and no fewer than two post-ART PBMC samples. Assay version v3.0 of immunoSEQ was used, and it was run at survey level. Measured with immunoSEQ multiplex PCR; TCRdb has only the in-frame clones, and not every one. This sample has over 35,000 clones; 75% to 90% occur once, and the top ten carry 4.5% to 6%. J lost 10 bases, V lost 7 bases, and 6 bases had no gene match. Germline V lookup: CDR1 SQVTM, CDR2 ANQGSEA. This CDR3 contains 11 residues. A word on this clone: Antigen unknown.

The TCR sequence derives from a man aged 25 to 40 with HIV. The source material was unsorted PBMCs, sampled 3.4 years after starting antiretroviral therapy. The genes are TRBV29-1 and TRBJ1-1, with TRBD1 identical over 10 bases. CDR3 protein: CSGMTGGRAFF. The CDR3 DNA sequence: TGCAGCGGGATGACAGGGGGCAGAGCTTTCTTT.